Given below is one T cell receptor beta chain in context. The antigen remains unidentified. The data originate from a study of shared clonotypes between healthy human individuals. Points from the study as a whole: An expected dependence of interdonor clonotype sharing on sequencing depth was noted.

There are 16 residues in the CDR3. CDR1 SGDLS and CDR2 YYNGEE come from the germline V gene. V shed 4 bases, J shed 2 bases, and the junction held 7 bases outside the gene matches. TCRdb's table, derived via immunoSEQ multiplex PCR, lists solely in-frame clones and lacks some. Found here are fewer than 650,000 clones, 70% to 80% of them singletons; the top ten hold 10% to 15%. The chain is built from TRBV9 and TRBJ2-7, with 12 positions matching TRBD2. The material sequenced was PBMCs. This receptor was obtained from a woman aged 40 to 50 in good health. Some clones in this sample may be carry-over from other donors' samples. CDR3 region: CASSPRPSGRAYEQYF. The CDR3 bases are TGTGCCAGCAGCCCCAGACCTAGCGGGAGGGCCTACGAGCAGTACTTC.